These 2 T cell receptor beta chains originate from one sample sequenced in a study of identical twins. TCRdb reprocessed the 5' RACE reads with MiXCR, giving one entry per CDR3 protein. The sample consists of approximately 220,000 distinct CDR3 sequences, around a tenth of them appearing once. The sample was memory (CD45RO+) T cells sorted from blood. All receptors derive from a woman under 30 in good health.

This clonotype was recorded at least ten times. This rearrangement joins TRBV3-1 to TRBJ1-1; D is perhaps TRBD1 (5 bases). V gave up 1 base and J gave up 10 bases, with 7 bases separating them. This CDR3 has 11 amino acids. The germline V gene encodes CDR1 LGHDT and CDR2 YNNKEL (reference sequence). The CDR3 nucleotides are TGTGCCAGCAGCCAAGGTGGGGGAGCTTTCTTT. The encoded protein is CASSQGGGAFF.

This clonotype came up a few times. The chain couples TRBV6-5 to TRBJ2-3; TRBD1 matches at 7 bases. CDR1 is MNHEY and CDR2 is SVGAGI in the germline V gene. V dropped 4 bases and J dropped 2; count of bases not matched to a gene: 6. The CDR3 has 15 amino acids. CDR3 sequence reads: CASSLGQAFTDTQYF. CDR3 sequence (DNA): TGTGCCAGCAGTTTAGGACAGGCTTTCACAGATACGCAGTATTTT.